Following are 15 T cell receptor beta chains from one sample sequenced in a study of cytomegalovirus exposure and HLA in healthy donors. The study ran its PCR with 60 Vbeta and 13 Jbeta primers. The table came from immunoSEQ multiplex PCR; TCRdb's copy has only in-frame clones and leaves some out. The table has under 200,000 clones, around 80% seen once. Material for sequencing was PBMCs. The receptor source for this set is a woman under 30 in good health and CMV-seronegative.

The chain has TRBV7-2 and TRBJ2-1; 12 bases match TRBD2. CDR1 and CDR2 (germline): SGHTA, FQGNSA. Trimming cost V 5 bases and J 5 bases; bases outside gene matches: 7. The length of the CDR3 is 16 residues. The CDR3 DNA sequence: TGTGCCAGCAGCCCACAGACTAGCGGGGGAAACAATGAGCAGTTCTTC. This sequence encodes CASSPQTSGGNNEQFF. The full variable domain, its missing parts supplied by reference TRBV7-2 and TRBJ2-1, is GAGVSQSPSNKVTEKGKDVELRCDPISGHTALYWYRQSLGQGLEFLIYFQGNSAPDKSGLPSDRFSAERTGGSVSTLTIQRTQQEDSAVYLCASSPQTSGGNNEQFFGPGTRLTVL.

The sample holds a few counts of this clone. The chain carries TRBV25-1 and TRBJ2-7; D is tentatively TRBD1 or TRBD2 (5 bases each). The CDR3 runs to 11 residues. The germline V gene encodes CDR1 MGHDK and CDR2 SYGVNS. Trimming shortened V by 2 bases and J by 6 bases, and 5 bases separated the two germline ends. CDR3 residues: CASSEGGEQYV. The CDR3 region has the DNA TGTGCCAGCAGTGAAGGGGGCGAGCAGTACGTC.

The chain combines TRBV15 with TRBJ2-5, with 11 bases identical to TRBD2. Trimming cost V 0 bases and J 2 bases; bases outside gene matches: 5. Germline V CDR1 and CDR2: LNHNV, YYDKDF (reference sequence). The CDR3 loop spans 17 amino acids. In DNA form, the CDR3 reads TGTGCCACCAGCAGAGAACTAGCGGGAGTGGGGCAAGAGACCCAGTACTTC. Amino acids: CATSRELAGVGQETQYF.

The J gene is TRBJ2-7, the V gene TRBV30, with 7 bases aligning to TRBD2. CDR1 is GTSNPN and CDR2 is SVGIG in the germline V gene (reference sequence). This CDR3 has 12 residues. The ends lost 7 bases at V and 2 bases at J; junction bases unmatched: 5. The CDR3: CASKRGPYEQYF. CDR3 DNA sequence: TGTGCCTCCAAGCGGGGCCCCTACGAGCAGTACTTC.

Here the CDR3 DNA reads TGTGCCAGCAGCCAATCTCCAGGGGGTTTGTACTATGGCTACACCTTC. Its translation is CASSQSPGGLYYGYTF. The V and J genes are TRBV4-2 and TRBJ1-2, with 7 bases lining up with TRBD1. V lost 2 bases and J lost 3; bases outside the gene matches: 9. This CDR3 region has 16 residues. The germline V gene has CDR1 LGHNA and CDR2 YNFKEQ.

This rearrangement joins TRBV19 to TRBJ1-1, with a possible D match to TRBD1 (6 bases). CDR3 length: 14 residues. Germline V gene sequence: CDR1 LNHDA, CDR2 SQIVND (reference sequence). V was shortened by 7 bases and J by 3 bases, with 15 bases between the two germline ends. This chain's CDR3 is CASIKGGAHTEAFF. The CDR3 coding sequence is TGTGCCAGTATTAAAGGGGGGGCGCACACTGAAGCTTTCTTT.

The genes are TRBV7-9 and TRBJ1-1, with D possibly matching TRBD1 (5 bases). The CDR3 runs 13 residues. Trimming took 5 bases from V and 4 from J, leaving 11 bases between them. The germline V gene has CDR1 SEHNR and CDR2 FQNEAQ (reference sequence). This chain's CDR3 is CASSPRGGTEAFF. The CDR3 DNA follows: TGTGCCAGCAGCCCTCGGGGGGGCACTGAAGCTTTCTTT.

This chain links TRBV28 with TRBJ1-2, with 8 bases lining up with TRBD1. The ends lost 5 bases at V and 2 bases at J; junction bases unmatched: 7. Germline CDR1 MDHEN, CDR2 SYDVKM. This CDR3 has 15 amino acids. CDR3 nucleotides: TGTGCCAGCAGTGAGGACAGGGCCCGGAACTATGGCTACACCTTC. This gives the protein CASSEDRARNYGYTF.

Only a few counts were recorded for this clone. The V call is TRBV28, the J call TRBJ2-1; TRBD1 matches at 7 bases. The CDR3 is made up of 16 amino acids. Germline assignment: CDR1 MDHEN and CDR2 SYDVKM. Trimming at V came to 6 bases and at J to 1 base, leaving 9 bases not matched to a gene. The CDR3 DNA is TGTGCCAGCAGCCCAGCCAGGGGGTGGTCCTACAATGAGCAGTTCTTC. Amino acid sequence: CASSPARGWSYNEQFF. Looking up the rest from reference TRBV28 and TRBJ2-1 gives the full variable domain: DVKVTQSSRYLVKRTGEKVFLECVQDMDHENMFWYRQDPGLGLRLIYFSYDVKMKEKGDIPEGYSVSREKKERFSLILESASTNQTSMYLCASSPARGWSYNEQFFGPGTRLTVL.

For this clone: Germline is not matched at one junction end, which may reflect a read error. Different DNA sequences within this sample yield the same CDR3. The chain uses TRBV5-4 and TRBJ2-7; the match to TRBD2 covers 15 bases. Looked up from germline, CDR1 is SGHNT and CDR2 is YYREEE (reference sequence). The CDR3 length is 14 residues. This chain's CDR3 is CASSEGLAGGSPNF. Here the CDR3 DNA reads TGTGCCAGCAGCGAAGGACTAGCGGGAGGGTCCCCTAATTTC.

The CDR3 nucleotides are TGCGCCAGCAGTGTGGATGGGCAGCTCAACTATGGCTACACCTTC. This gives the protein CASSVDGQLNYGYTF. The V gene is TRBV10-2, the J gene TRBJ1-2; D gene uncertain. There are 15 residues in the CDR3. CDR1 and CDR2 from the germline V gene are WSHSY and SAAADI. Deletions cut 4 bases from V and 2 bases from J, with 14 bases between.

The chain joins TRBV7-2 to TRBJ2-3, with D maybe TRBD2 (6 bases). V was clipped by 5 bases and J by 0 bases, with 15 bases between them. This CDR3 is 16 amino acids long. The V gene's germline CDR1 is SGHTA and CDR2 FQGNSA. Written as DNA, the CDR3 is TGTGCCAGCAGCCCCTCGACTAGATCTAGCACAGATACGCAGTATTTT. This translates into CASSPSTRSSTDTQYF.

This clone was seen a few times. This chain links TRBV6-5 with TRBJ2-6; D may be TRBD1 (5 bases). The CDR3 is 15 amino acids. V shed 6 bases and J shed 0 bases, with 9 bases lying between them. CDR1 MNHEY and CDR2 SVGAGI come from the germline V gene. This CDR3 is CASRHDSSGANVLTF. The CDR3 nucleotides read TGTGCCAGCAGGCACGACAGCTCTGGGGCCAACGTCCTGACTTTC.

This clone was counted only a few times. The chain couples TRBV6-1 to TRBJ2-5, with 12 bases that match TRBD2. Germline loops: CDR1 MNHNS, CDR2 SASEGT. The CDR3 totals 15 residues. The trim removed 4 bases at V and 6 bases at J, leaving 6 bases unmatched. In DNA form, the CDR3 reads TGTGCCAGCAGTGCCGGACTAGCGGGGAGCCAGACCCAGTACTTC. Translated: CASSAGLAGSQTQYF.

The chain employs TRBV25-1 and TRBJ2-2; the match to TRBD1 covers 9 bases. The germline V gene encodes CDR1 MGHDK and CDR2 SYGVNS. After removal of 3 bases from V and 4 bases from J, the junction contained 6 bases not matched to a gene. This CDR3 is 16 amino acids long. The CDR3 sequence: CASSEEGQGSTGELFF. The CDR3 bases are TGTGCCAGCAGTGAGGAAGGACAGGGGTCCACCGGGGAGCTGTTTTTT.